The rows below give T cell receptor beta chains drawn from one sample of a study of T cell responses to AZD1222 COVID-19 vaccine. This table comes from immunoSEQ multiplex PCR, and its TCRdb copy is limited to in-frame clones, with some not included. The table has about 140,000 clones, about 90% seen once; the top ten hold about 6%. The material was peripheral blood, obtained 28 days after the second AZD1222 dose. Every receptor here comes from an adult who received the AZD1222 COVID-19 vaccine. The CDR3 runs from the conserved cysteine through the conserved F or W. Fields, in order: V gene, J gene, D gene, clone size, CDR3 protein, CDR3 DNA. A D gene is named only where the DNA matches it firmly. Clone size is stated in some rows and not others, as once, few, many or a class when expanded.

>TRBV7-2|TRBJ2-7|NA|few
CASSLMGGLPYEQYF
TGTGCCAGCAGCTTGATGGGGGGGCTCCCTTACGAGCAGTACTTC
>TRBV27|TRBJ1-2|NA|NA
CASRLHGAQEVGYTF
TGTGCCAGCAGGCTTCATGGGGCGCAAGAAGTGGGCTACACCTTC
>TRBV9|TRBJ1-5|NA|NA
CASSATDNSNQPQHF
TGTGCCAGCAGCGCGACAGATAATAGCAATCAGCCCCAGCATTTT
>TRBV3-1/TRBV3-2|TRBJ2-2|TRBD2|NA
CASSQARGGYTGELFF
TGTGCCAGCAGCCAAGCTCGGGGGGGGTACACCGGGGAGCTGTTTTTT
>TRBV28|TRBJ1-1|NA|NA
CASSLLGRLEAFF
TGTGCCAGCAGTTTACTCGGACGGCTTGAAGCTTTCTTT
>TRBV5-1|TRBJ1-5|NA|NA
CASSLVHQPQHF
TGCGCCAGCAGCTTGGTGCATCAGCCCCAGCATTTT
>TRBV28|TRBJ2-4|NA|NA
CASSLSAGPNIQYF
TGTGCCAGCAGTTTATCCGCAGGGCCTAACATTCAGTACTTC
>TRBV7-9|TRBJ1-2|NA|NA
CASSLGLGQDGYTF
TGTGCCAGCAGCTTAGGGTTAGGGCAGGATGGCTACACCTTC
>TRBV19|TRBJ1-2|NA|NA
CASSIGASADYGYTF
TGTGCCAGTAGTATAGGTGCATCGGCGGACTATGGCTACACCTTC
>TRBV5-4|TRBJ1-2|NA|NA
CASSLAGIYGYTF
TGTGCCAGCAGCTTGGCCGGTATCTATGGCTACACCTTC
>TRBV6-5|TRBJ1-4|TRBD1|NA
CASTVGQGENEKLFF
TGTGCCAGCACCGTAGGACAGGGAGAGAATGAAAAACTGTTTTTT
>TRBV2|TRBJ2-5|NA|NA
CASSGDSYQETQYF
TGTGCCAGCAGTGGGGACTCTTACCAAGAGACCCAGTACTTC
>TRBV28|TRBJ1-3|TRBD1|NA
CASSLNRGLGNTIYF
TGTGCCAGCAGTTTAAACAGGGGGCTAGGAAACACCATATATTTT
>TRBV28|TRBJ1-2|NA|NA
CASLPGDAYGYTF
TGTGCCAGCCTTCCGGGCGACGCCTATGGCTACACCTTC
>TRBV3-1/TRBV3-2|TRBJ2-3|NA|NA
CASSQEFPDTQYF
TGTGCCAGCAGCCAAGAATTCCCAGATACGCAGTATTTT
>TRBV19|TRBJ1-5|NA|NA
CASSTTGSAAQPQHF
TGTGCCAGTAGTACGACAGGTTCCGCAGCCCAGCCCCAGCATTTT
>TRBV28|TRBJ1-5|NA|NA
CASSLDITQPQHF
TGTGCCAGCAGTTTGGACATAACCCAGCCCCAGCATTTT
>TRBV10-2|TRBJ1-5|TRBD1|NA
CASSYGQGGQPQHF
TGCGCCAGCAGTTACGGACAGGGAGGCCAGCCCCAGCATTTT
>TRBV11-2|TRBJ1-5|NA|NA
CASSLGRPNQPQHF
TGTGCCAGCAGCTTAGGGCGGCCTAATCAGCCCCAGCATTTT
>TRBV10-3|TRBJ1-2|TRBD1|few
CAISEDPGRGRDGYTF
TGTGCCATCAGTGAGGACCCGGGCAGGGGGCGTGATGGCTACACCTTC
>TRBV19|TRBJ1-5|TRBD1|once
CASNNYGTGYQPQHF
TGTGCCAGTAACAACTATGGGACAGGGTATCAGCCCCAGCATTTT
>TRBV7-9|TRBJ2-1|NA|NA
CASSLGLNDEQFF
TGTGCCAGCAGCTTAGGCCTCAATGATGAGCAGTTCTTC
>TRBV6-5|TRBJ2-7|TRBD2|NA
CAGRIAGAYEQYF
TGTGCCGGAAGGATAGCGGGTGCCTACGAGCAGTACTTC
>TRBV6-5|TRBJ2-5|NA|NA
CASSRDSSETQYF
TGTGCCAGCAGTCGGGACTCCTCGGAGACCCAGTACTTC
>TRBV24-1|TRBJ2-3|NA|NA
CATSDLNGSPAQYF
TGTGCCACCAGTGATTTGAACGGGAGCCCCGCGCAGTATTTT
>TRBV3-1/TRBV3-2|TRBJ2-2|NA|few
CASSQDRGRDTGELFF
TGTGCCAGCAGCCAAGACCGGGGGCGGGACACCGGGGAGCTGTTTTTT
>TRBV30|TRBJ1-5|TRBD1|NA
CAWGTVFDQPQHF
TGTGCCTGGGGGACAGTATTCGATCAGCCCCAGCATTTT
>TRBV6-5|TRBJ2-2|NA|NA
CASSRTGRGGELFF
TGTGCCAGCAGTCGGACAGGGAGGGGCGGGGAGCTGTTTTTT
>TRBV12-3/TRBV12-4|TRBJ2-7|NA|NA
CATGGGSGYEQYF
TGTGCCACGGGCGGAGGCAGCGGCTACGAGCAGTACTTC
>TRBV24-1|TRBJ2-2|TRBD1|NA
CATSEGTGVAGELFF
TGTGCCACCAGTGAGGGGACAGGGGTTGCCGGGGAGCTGTTTTTT
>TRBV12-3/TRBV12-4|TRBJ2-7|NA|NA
CASSTQGGEQYF
TGTGCCAGCAGTACACAGGGTGGCGAGCAGTACTTC
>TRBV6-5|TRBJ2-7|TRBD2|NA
CASSRLAGAYEQYF
TGTGCCAGCAGCCGACTAGCGGGTGCCTACGAGCAGTACTTC
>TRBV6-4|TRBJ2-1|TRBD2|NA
CASSPRTSGYNEQFF
TGTGCCAGCAGTCCTCGGACTAGCGGATACAATGAGCAGTTCTTC
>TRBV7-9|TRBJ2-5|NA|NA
CASSLPRAETQYF
TGTGCCAGCAGCTTACCTAGAGCGGAGACCCAGTACTTC
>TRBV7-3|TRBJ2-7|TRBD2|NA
CASSPGTSAYEQYF
TGTGCCAGCAGCCCCGGGACTAGCGCTTACGAGCAGTACTTC
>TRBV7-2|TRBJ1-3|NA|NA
CASSLVSQGTGNTIYF
TGTGCCAGCAGCTTAGTCTCCCAGGGGACTGGAAACACCATATATTTT
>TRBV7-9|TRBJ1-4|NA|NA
CASSPQPGTNEKLFF
TGTGCCAGCAGCCCCCAGCCAGGCACTAATGAAAAACTGTTTTTT
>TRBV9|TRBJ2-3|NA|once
CASSVGWQGGDTQYF
TGTGCCAGCAGCGTAGGGTGGCAGGGTGGAGATACGCAGTATTTT
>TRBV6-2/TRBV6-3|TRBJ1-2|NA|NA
CASSEIQGGGYTF
TGTGCCAGCAGCGAGATTCAGGGAGGTGGCTACACCTTC
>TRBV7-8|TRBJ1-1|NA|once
CASSFAWGEEAFF
TGTGCCAGCAGTTTCGCTTGGGGCGAGGAAGCTTTCTTT
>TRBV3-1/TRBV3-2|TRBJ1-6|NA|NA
CASSQTGGDSPLHF
TGTGCCAGCAGCCAAACTGGAGGGGATTCACCCCTCCACTTT
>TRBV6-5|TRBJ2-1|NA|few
CASTSGPYNEQFF
TGTGCCAGCACCAGCGGCCCTTACAATGAGCAGTTCTTC
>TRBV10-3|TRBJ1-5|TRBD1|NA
CAISRGQDQPQHF
TGTGCCATCAGTCGCGGACAGGATCAGCCCCAGCATTTT
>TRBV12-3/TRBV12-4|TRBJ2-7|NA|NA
CASSLGGTYEQYF
TGTGCCAGCAGTTTAGGCGGGACCTACGAGCAGTACTTC
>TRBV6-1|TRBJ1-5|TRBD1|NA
CASSEADRQPQHF
TGTGCCAGCAGTGAAGCGGACAGGCAGCCCCAGCATTTT
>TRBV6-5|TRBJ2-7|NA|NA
CASSYSRGVYEQYF
TGTGCCAGCAGTTACTCGAGGGGAGTATACGAGCAGTACTTC
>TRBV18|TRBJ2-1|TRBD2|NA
CASSLFSGTIDNEQFF
TGTGCCAGCTCACTTTTTTCCGGGACTATAGACAATGAGCAGTTCTTC
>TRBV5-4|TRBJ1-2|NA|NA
CASSQRRLPGYTF
TGTGCCAGCAGCCAAAGACGGCTCCCTGGCTACACCTTC
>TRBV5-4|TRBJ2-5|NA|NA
CASSLQGTETQYF
TGTGCCAGCAGCTTGCAAGGGACAGAGACCCAGTACTTC
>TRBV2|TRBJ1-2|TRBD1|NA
CASSVGDRGNYGYTF
TGTGCCAGCAGTGTGGGGGACAGGGGGAACTATGGCTACACCTTC